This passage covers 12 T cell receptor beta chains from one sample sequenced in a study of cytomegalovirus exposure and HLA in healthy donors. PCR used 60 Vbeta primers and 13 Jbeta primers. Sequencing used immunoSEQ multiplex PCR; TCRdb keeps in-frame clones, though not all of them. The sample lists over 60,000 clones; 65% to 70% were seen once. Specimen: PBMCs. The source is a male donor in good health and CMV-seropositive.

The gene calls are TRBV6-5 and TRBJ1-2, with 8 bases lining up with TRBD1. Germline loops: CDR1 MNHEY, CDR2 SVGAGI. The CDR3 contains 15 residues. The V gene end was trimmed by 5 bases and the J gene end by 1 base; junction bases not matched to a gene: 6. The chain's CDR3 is CASSKPGQVNYGYTF. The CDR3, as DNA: TGTGCCAGCAGTAAGCCGGGACAGGTTAACTATGGCTACACCTTC.

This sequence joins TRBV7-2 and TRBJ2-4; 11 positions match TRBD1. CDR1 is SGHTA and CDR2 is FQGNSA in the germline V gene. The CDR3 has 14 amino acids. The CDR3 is CATRTGGAPGIQYF. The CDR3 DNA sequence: TGTGCTACTAGGACAGGGGGCGCCCCAGGCATTCAGTACTTC.

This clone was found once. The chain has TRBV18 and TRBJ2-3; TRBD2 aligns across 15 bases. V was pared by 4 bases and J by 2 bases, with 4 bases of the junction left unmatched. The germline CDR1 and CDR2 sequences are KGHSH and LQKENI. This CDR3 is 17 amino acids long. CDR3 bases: TGTGCCAGCTCACTAGGACTAGCGGGAGGGATCACAGATACGCAGTATTTT. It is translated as CASSLGLAGGITDTQYF.

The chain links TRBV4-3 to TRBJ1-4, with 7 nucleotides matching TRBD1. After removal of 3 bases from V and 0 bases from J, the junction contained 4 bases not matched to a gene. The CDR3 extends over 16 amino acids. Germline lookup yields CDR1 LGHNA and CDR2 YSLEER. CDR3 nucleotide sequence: TGCGCCAGCAGCCAGCTCGGGACAGCAACTAATGAAAAACTGTTTTTT. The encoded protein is CASSQLGTATNEKLFF.

The CDR3 DNA is TGCGCCAGCAGCCAAGAGGCACCTAGCGGGAGAATCTACAATGAGCAGTTCTTC. This codes for CASSQEAPSGRIYNEQFF. The chain links TRBV4-1 to TRBJ2-1, with TRBD2 matching over 10 bases. CDR3 length: 18 residues. The junction had 8 bases not matched to a gene; V was cut back by 0 bases and J by 3 bases. CDR1 and CDR2 (germline): MGHRA, YSYEKL.

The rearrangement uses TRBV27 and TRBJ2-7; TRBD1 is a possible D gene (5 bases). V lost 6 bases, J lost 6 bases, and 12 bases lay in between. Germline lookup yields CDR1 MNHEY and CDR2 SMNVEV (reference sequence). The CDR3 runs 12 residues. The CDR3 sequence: CASRGIQAEQYF. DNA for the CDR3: TGTGCCAGCAGGGGTATACAGGCCGAGCAGTACTTC.

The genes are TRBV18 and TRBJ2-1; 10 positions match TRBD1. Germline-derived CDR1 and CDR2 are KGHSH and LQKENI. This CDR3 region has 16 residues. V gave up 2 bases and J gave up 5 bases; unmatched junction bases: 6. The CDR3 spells CASSPDRGRRDNEQFF. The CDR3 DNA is TGTGCCAGCTCACCAGACAGGGGGCGTCGGGACAATGAGCAGTTCTTC.

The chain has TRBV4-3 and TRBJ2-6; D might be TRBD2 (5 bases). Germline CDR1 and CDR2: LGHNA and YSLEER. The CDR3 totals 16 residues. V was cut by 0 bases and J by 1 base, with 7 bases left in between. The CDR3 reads CASSQDAGSGANVLTF. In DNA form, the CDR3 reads TGCGCCAGCAGCCAAGACGCGGGTTCTGGGGCCAACGTCCTGACTTTC.

The DNA of the CDR3 is TGTGCCAGCAGGAAAGATCAGGGCGGTAACACTGAAGCTTTCTTT. Amino acids: CASRKDQGGNTEAFF. The chain combines TRBV27 with TRBJ1-1; TRBD1 might be the D (5 bases). CDR1 is MNHEY, CDR2 SMNVEV, per germline (reference sequence). The V end was cut by 6 bases, the J end by 2 bases, with 16 bases between. This CDR3 spans 15 amino acids.

CDR3 amino acids: CASSVTVVDQPQHF. CDR3 in DNA: TGTGCCAGCAGCGTAACAGTTGTCGACCAGCCCCAGCATTTT. The chain combines TRBV6-1 with TRBJ1-5; no firm D call. Trimming shortened V by 6 bases and J by 7 bases, and 16 bases separated the two germline ends. CDR3 length: 14 residues. CDR1 MNHNS and CDR2 SASEGT come from the germline V gene.

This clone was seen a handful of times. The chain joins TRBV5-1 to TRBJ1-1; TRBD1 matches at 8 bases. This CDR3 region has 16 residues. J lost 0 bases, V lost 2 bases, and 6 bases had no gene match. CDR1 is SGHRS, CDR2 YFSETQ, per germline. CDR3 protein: CASSFRQGAMNTEAFF. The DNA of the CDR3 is TGCGCCAGCAGCTTTCGGCAGGGGGCGATGAACACTGAAGCTTTCTTT.

The CDR3 DNA sequence: TGTGCCAGCAGTTTAGCGGGGGCCCAACTTGAAGCTTTCTTT. Residues: CASSLAGAQLEAFF. V is TRBV28 and J is TRBJ1-1; TRBD1 might be the D (6 bases). Germline V CDR1 and CDR2: MDHEN, SYDVKM. Trimming took off 2 bases at V and 7 bases at J, with 14 bases between the two ends. The CDR3 is made up of 14 amino acids. Full variable domain (rest looked up from reference TRBV28 and TRBJ1-1): DVKVTQSSRYLVKRTGEKVFLECVQDMDHENMFWYRQDPGLGLRLIYFSYDVKMKEKGDIPEGYSVSREKKERFSLILESASTNQTSMYLCASSLAGAQLEAFFGQGTRLTVV.